This T cell receptor beta chain was profiled in a study of T cell repertoires in cytomegalovirus infection (dated by TCRdb to about 2019). With regard to the full study: Recently identified HLA-C-restricted CMV epitopes, whose presentation resists viral immunomodulation, were targeted by peptide stimulations together with well-studied HLA-B-restricted epitopes. Because public TCR beta signatures pointed to carriage of CMV infection together with the matching HLA type, the HLA type of each donor mattered for the analysis. The paper as a whole reports these results and caveats: In the ex vivo response, HLA-C-restricted CMV-specific TCR beta clonotypes were dominant, and in two of eight donors the single most frequent clonotype came from this HLA-C-restricted group. In both this cohort and an independent 352-donor cohort, the cumulative frequency of public TCR beta family members distinguished carriers of CMV infection plus the relevant HLA type.

From its cysteine to its phenylalanine, the CDR3 spans 14 amino acids. The kept DNA is CDR3 alone, 42 bases in frame from the first base. At the junction V is shortened by 4 bases and J by 2 bases, with 10 bases in between. CDR1 and CDR2, per the germline V gene, are MGHRA and YSYEKL. The sample was run on an Illumina HiSeq 1500. Starting from the raw public reads, TCRdb applied fastp trimming at Q25, assembled clones with MiXCR and retained in-frame beta chains. Every entry covers one CDR3 protein and lists the most common genes and DNA from its rows. This sample comprises some 480,000 distinct CDR3 sequences, 33% of them detected only once. Under 20% of the sample rests with the top ten. The table lists this clonotype with a few counts. This clone's antigen is unknown. Per-base quality was not reported, and no clone a single base away is much larger than it. Read against the paper, the sample's treatment or condition label means: in vitro stimulation with specific CMV peptide epitopes to enrich CMV-specific T cells.

Recombination connected TRBV4-1 to TRBJ2-3; too little of a D gene remains to name it. Specimen: cultured PBMCs, collected from culture after CMV antigen stimulation. This clonotype originated in a human donor in good health (CMV status not recorded). Some clones in this sample may be carry-over from other donors' samples. The DNA sequence is given as TGCGCCAGCAGCCTAACGCCTACCACAGATACGCAGTATTTT. Translated, this gives CASSLTPTTDTQYF.